This section outlines one T cell receptor (beta chain) sequence together with its context. This sample is drawn from a study of blood T cell repertoires in COVID-19. Study summary: From the United States, Italy and Spain came samples of acute and convalescent COVID-19.

Per germline, CDR1 MNHEY and CDR2 SVGEGT. The length of the CDR3 is 16 residues. V was pared by 6 bases and J by 7 bases, with 17 bases of the junction left unmatched. Authors' processing steps: Researchers report that nucleated cell counts were estimated from reference gene primer amplification. Libraries were prepared by immunoSEQ multiplex PCR; TCRdb keeps only in-frame clonotypes and omits some of them. Clone size and V and J calls were adopted from that table, with D and trimming inferred from the DNA. The sample contains over 200,000 clones, roughly 86% of which appear only once. The material sequenced was peripheral blood. The TCR comes from a woman aged 40 to 49 with acute or convalescent COVID-19. The V call is TRBV6-2 or TRBV6-3, the J call TRBJ2-7; 8 bases line up with TRBD1. The CDR3 reads CASSLFPDRDDREQYF. The CDR3 nucleotides read TGTGCCAGCAGCCTCTTCCCGGACAGGGACGATCGAGAGCAGTACTTC.